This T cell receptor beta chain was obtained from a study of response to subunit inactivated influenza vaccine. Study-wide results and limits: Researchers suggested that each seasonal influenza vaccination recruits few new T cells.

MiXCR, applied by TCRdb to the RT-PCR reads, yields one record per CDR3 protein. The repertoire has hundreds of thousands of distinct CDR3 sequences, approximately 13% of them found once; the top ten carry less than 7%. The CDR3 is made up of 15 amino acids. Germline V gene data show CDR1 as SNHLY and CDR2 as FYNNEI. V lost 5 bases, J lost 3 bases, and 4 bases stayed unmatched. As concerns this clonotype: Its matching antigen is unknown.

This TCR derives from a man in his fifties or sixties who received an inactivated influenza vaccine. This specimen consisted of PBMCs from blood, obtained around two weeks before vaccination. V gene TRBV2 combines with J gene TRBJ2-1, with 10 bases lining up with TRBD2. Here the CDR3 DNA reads TGTGCCAGCAGTATAGCGGGAGGAAGCTACAATGAGCAGTTCTTC. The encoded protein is CASSIAGGSYNEQFF.